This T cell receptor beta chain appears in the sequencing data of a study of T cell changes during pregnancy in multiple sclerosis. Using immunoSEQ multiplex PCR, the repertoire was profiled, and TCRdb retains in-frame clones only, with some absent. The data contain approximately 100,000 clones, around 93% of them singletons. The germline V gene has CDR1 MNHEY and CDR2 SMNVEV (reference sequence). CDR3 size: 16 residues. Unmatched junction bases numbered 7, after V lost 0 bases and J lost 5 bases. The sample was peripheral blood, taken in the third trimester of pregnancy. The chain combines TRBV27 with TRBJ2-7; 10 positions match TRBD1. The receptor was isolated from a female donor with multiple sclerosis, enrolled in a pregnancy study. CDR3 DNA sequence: TGTGCCAGCAGTTTATCCGGGACAGGGGTCGGCAACGAGCAGTACTTC. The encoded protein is CASSLSGTGVGNEQYF.